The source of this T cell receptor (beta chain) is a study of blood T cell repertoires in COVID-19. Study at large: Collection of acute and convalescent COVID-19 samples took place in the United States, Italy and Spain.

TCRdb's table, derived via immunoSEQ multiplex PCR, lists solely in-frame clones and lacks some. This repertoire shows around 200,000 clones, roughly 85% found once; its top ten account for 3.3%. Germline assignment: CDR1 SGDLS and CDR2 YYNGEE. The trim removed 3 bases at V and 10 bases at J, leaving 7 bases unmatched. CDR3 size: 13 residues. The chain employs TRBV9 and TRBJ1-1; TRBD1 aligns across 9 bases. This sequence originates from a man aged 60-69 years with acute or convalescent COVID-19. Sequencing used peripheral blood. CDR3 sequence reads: CASSAPGQGRAFF. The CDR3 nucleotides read TGTGCCAGCAGCGCGCCGGGACAGGGTCGAGCTTTCTTT.